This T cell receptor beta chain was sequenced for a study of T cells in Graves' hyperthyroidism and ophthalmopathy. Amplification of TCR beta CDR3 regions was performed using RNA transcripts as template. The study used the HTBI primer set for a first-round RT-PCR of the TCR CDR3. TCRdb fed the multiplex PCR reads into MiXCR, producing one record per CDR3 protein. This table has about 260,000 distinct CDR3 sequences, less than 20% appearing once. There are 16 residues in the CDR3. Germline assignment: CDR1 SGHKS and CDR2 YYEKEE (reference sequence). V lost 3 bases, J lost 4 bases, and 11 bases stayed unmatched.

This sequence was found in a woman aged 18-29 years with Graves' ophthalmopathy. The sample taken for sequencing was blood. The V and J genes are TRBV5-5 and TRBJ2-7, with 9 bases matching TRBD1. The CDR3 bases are TGTGCCAGCAGCTCCGTAACCGGGACAGGGAGGTACGAGCAGTACTTC. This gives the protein CASSSVTGTGRYEQYF.